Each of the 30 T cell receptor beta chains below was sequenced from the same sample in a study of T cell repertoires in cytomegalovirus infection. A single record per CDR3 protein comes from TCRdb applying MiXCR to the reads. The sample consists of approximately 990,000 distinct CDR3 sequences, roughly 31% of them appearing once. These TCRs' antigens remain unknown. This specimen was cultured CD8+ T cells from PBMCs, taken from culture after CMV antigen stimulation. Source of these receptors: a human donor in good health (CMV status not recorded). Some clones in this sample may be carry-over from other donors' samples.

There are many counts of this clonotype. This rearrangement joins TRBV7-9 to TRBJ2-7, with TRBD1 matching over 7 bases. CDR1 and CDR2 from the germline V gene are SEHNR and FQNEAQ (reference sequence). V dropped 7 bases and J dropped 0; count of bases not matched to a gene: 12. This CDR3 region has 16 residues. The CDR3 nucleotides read TGTGCCAGCAACCCCCTAGGACAGGCTGACTCCTACGAGCAGTACTTC. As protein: CASNPLGQADSYEQYF.

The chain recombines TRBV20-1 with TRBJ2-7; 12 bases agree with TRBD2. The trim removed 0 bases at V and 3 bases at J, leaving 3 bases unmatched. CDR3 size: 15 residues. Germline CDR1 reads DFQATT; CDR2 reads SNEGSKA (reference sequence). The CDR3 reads CSARDLAGGFYEQYF. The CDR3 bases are TGCAGTGCTAGAGATCTAGCGGGGGGGTTCTACGAGCAGTACTTC.

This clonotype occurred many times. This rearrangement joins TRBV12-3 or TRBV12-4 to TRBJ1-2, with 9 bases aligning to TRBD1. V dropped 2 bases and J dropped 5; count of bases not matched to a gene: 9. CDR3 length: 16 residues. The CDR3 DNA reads TGTGCCAGCAGTTTAAACGACAGGGGGAGTTCTTATGGCTACACCTTC. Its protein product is CASSLNDRGSSYGYTF.

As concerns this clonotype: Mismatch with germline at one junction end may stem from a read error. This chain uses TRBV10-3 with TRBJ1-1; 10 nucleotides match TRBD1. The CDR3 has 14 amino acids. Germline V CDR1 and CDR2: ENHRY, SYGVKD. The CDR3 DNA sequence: TGTACCATCACCGGGACAGGGGAGAACACTGAAGCTTTCTTT. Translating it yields CTITGTGENTEAFF.

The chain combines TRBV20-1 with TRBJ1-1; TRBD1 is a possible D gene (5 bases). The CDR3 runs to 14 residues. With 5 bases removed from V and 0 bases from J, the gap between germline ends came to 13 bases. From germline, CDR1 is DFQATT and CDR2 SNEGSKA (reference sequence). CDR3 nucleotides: TGCAGTGCTTTCAGGGAAAGCATGAACACTGAAGCTTTCTTT. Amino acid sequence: CSAFRESMNTEAFF.

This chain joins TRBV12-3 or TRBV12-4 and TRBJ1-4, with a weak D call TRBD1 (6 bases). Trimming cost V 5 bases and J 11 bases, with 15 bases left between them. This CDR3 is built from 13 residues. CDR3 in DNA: TGTGCCAGCAGTCCGGACAGCGGTGGGAAACTGTTTTTT. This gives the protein CASSPDSGGKLFF.

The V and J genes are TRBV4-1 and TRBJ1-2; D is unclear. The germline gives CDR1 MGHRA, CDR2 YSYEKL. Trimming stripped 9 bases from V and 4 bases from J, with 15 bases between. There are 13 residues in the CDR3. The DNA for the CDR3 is TGCGCCAGTAGTAGGGCGAGTGGCTATGGCTACACCTTC. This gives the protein CASSRASGYGYTF.

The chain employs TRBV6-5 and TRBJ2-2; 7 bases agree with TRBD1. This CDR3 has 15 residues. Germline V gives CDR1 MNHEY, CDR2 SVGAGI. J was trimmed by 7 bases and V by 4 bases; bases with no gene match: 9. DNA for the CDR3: TGTGCCAGCAGTTTAGACAGGGATAATATCGGGGAGCTGTTTTTT. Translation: CASSLDRDNIGELFF.

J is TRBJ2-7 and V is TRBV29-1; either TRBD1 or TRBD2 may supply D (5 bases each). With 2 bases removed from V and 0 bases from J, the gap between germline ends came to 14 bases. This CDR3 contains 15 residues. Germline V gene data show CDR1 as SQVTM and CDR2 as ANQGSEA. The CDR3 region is CSVELRDGSSYEQYF. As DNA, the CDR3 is TGCAGCGTTGAACTGAGGGACGGTAGCTCCTACGAGCAGTACTTC.

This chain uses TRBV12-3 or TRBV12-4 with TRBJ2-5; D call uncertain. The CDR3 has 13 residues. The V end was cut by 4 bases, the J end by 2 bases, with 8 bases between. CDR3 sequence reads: CASSSRKQETQYF. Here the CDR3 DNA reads TGTGCCAGCAGTTCCCGGAAGCAAGAGACCCAGTACTTC.

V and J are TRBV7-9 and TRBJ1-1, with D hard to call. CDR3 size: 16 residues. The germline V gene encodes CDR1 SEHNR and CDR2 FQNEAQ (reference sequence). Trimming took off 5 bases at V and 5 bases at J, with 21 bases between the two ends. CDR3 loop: CASSPAIGGPGTEAFF. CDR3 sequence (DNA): TGTGCCAGCAGCCCTGCAATCGGCGGCCCGGGGACTGAAGCTTTCTTT. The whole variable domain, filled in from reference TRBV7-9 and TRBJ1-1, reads DTGVSQNPRHKITKRGQNVTFRCDPISEHNRLYWYRQTLGQGPEFLTYFQNEAQLEKSRLLSDRFSAERPKGSFSTLEIQRTEQGDSAMYLCASSPAIGGPGTEAFFGQGTRLTVV.

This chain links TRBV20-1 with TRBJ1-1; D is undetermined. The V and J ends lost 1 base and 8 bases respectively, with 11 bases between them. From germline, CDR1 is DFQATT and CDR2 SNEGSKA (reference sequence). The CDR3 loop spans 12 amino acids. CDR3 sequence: CSARGTVTEAFF. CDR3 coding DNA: TGCAGTGCTAGAGGGACGGTTACGGAAGCTTTCTTT.

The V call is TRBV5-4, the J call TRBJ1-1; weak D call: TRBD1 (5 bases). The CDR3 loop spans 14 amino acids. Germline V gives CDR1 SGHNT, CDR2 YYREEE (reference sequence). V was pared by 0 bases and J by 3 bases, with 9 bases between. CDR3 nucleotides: TGTGCCAGCAGCTTGGGGGGGTACTACACTGAAGCTTTCTTT. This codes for CASSLGGYYTEAFF.

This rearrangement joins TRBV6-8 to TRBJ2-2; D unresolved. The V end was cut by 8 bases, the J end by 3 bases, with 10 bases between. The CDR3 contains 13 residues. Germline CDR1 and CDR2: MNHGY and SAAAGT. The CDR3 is CASSWSHTGELFF. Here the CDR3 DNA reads TGTGCCAGCTCGTGGAGTCACACCGGGGAGCTGTTTTTT.

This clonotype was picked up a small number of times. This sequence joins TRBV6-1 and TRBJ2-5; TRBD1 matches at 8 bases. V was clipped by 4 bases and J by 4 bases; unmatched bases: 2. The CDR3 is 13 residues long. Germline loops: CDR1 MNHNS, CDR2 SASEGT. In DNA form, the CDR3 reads TGTGCCAGCAGTGCCGGACAGGGAGAGACCCAGTACTTC. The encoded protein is CASSAGQGETQYF.

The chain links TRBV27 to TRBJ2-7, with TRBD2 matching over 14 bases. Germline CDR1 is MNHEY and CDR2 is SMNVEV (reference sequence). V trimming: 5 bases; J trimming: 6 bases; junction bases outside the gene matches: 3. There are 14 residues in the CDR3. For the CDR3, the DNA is TGTGCCAGCAGTCCGGGACTAGCGGGGGTCGAGCAGTACGTC. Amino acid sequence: CASSPGLAGVEQYV.

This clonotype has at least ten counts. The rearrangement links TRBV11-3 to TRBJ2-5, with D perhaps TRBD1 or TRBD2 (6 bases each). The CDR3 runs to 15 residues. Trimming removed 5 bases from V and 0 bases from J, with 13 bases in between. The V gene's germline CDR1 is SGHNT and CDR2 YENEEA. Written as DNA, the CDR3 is TGTGCCAGCAGCCCTCGGGGGCTTAACCAAGAGACCCAGTACTTC. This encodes CASSPRGLNQETQYF. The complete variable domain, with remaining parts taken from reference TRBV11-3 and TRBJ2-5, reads EAGVVQSPRYKIIEKKQPVAFWCNPISGHNTLYWYLQNLGQGPELLIRYENEEAVDDSQLPKDRFSAERLKGVDSTLKIQPAELGDSAVYLCASSPRGLNQETQYFGPGTRLLVL.

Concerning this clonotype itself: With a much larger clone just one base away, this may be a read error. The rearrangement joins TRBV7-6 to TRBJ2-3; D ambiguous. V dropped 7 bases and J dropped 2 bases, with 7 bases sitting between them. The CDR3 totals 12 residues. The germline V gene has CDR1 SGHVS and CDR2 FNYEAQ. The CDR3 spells CASNKITDTQYF. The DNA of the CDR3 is TGTGCCAGCAACAAGATCACAGATACGCAGTATTTT.

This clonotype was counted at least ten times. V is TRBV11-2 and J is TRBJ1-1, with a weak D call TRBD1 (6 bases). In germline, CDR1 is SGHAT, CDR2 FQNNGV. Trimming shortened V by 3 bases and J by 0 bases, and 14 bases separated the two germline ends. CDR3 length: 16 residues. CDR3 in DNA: TGTGCCAGCAGCTTGGGTTCGAACAGGGTGAACACTGAAGCTTTCTTT. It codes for CASSLGSNRVNTEAFF.

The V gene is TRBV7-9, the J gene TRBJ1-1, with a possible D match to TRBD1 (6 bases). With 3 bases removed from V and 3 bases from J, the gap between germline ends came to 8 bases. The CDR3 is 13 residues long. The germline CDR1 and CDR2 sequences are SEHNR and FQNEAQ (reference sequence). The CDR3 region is CASSFKGDTEAFF. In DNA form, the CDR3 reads TGTGCCAGCAGCTTCAAGGGGGACACTGAAGCTTTCTTT.

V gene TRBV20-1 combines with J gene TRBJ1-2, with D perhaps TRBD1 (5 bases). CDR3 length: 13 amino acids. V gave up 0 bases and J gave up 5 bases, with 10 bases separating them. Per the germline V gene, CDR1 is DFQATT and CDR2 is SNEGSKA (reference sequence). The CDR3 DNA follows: TGCAGTGCTAGAGAGAGGGGAGAATATGGCTACACCTTC. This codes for CSARERGEYGYTF.

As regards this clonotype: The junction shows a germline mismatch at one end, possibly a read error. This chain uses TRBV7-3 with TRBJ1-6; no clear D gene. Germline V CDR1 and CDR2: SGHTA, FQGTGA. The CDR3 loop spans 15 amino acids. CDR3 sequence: CASSFSPGYNSSLHF. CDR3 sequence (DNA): TGTGCCAGCAGCTTTAGTCCGGGCTATAATTCATCCCTCCACTTT.

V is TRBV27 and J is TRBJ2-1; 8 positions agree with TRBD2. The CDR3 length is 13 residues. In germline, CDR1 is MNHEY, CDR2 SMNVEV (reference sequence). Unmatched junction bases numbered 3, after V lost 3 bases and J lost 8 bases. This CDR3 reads CASSFGTRYEQFF. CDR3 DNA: TGTGCCAGCAGTTTCGGGACTAGGTATGAGCAGTTCTTC.

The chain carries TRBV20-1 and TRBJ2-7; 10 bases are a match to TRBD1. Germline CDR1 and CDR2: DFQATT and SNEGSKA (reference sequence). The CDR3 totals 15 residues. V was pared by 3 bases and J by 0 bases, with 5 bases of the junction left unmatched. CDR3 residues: CSARDRGKGSYEQYF. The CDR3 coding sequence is TGCAGTGCTAGGGACAGGGGGAAAGGCTCCTACGAGCAGTACTTC.

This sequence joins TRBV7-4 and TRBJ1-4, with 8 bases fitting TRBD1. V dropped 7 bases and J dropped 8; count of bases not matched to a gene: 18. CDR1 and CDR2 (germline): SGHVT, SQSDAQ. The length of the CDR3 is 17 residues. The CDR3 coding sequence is TGTGCCAGCACCTCCGCCGACAGGGGTGGGTCTAGGGAAAAACTGTTTTTT. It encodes CASTSADRGGSREKLFF.

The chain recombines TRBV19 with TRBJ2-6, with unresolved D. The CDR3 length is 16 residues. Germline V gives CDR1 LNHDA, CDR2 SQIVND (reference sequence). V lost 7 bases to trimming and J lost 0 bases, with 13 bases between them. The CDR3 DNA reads TGTGCCAGTAACTGGAACAGCCCCTCTGGGGCCAACGTCCTGACTTTC. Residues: CASNWNSPSGANVLTF. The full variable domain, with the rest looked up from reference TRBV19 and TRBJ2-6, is DGGITQSPKYLFRKEGQNVTLSCEQNLNHDAMYWYRQDPGQGLRLIYYSQIVNDFQKGDIAEGYSVSREKKESFPLTVTSAQKNPTAFYLCASNWNSPSGANVLTFGAGSRLTVL.

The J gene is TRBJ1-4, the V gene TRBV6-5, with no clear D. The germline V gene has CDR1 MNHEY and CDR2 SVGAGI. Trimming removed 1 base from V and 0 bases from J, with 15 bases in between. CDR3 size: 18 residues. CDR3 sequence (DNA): TGTGCCAGCAGTTACTGGGGTTGGGAGGGCACAACTAATGAAAAACTGTTTTTT. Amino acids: CASSYWGWEGTTNEKLFF.

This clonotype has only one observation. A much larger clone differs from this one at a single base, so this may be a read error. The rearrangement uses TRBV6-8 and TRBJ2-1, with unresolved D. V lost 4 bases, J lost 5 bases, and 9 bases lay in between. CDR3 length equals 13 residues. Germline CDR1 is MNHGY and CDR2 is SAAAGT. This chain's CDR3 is CASSCPNNNEQFF. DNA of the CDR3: TGTGCCAGCAGTTGCCCGAATAACAATGAGCAGTTCTTC.

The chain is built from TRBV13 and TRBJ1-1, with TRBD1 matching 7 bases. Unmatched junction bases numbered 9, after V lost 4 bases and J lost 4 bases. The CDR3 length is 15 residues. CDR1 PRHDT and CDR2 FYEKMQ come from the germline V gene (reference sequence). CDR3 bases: TGTGCCAGCAGCTCGTGGCGGGGGGACAGCACTGAAGCTTTCTTT. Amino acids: CASSSWRGDSTEAFF.

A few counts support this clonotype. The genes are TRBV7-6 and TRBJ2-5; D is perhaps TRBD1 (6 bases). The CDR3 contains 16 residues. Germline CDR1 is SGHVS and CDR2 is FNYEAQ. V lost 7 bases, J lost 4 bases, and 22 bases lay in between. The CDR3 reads CASNAEGGDNGETQYF. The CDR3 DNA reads TGTGCCAGCAACGCCGAGGGTGGGGACAACGGAGAGACCCAGTACTTC.